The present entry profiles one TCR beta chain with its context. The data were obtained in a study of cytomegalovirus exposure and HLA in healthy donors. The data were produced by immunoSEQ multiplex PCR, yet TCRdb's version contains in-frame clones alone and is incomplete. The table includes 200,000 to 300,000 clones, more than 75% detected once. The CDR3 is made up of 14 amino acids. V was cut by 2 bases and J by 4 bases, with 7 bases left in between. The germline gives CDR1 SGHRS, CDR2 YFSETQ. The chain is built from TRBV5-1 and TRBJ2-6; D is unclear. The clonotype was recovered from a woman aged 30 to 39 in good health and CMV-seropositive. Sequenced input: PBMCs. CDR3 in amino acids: CASSFNSGANVLTF. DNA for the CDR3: TGCGCCAGCAGCTTCAACTCCGGGGCCAACGTCCTGACTTTC.